These 10 T cell receptor beta chains were sequenced from one sample in a study of blood T cell repertoires in COVID-19. Clones were sequenced by immunoSEQ multiplex PCR, and TCRdb holds only the in-frame ones, with some missing. Seen here are around 50,000 clones, about nine tenths observed once, and the top ten hold 1.4%. Sample: peripheral blood. The origin of the receptors is a man aged 55 to 70 with acute or convalescent COVID-19.

The chain couples TRBV11-1 to TRBJ2-6; 7 bases fit TRBD1. Germline values: CDR1 SGHAT, CDR2 FQDESV (reference sequence). The trim removed 5 bases at V and 0 bases at J, leaving 4 bases unmatched. The CDR3 contains 16 residues. In DNA, the CDR3 is TGTGCCAGCAGCCCGGACAGGAACTCTGGGGCCAACGTCCTGACTTTC. Its translation: CASSPDRNSGANVLTF.

The chain uses TRBV27 and TRBJ2-7, with a weak D call TRBD2 (6 bases). The germline V gene has CDR1 MNHEY and CDR2 SMNVEV (reference sequence). Trimming took 5 bases from V and 1 from J, leaving 12 bases between them. The CDR3 spans 14 residues. CDR3 sequence reads: CASSRPGGSYEQYF. CDR3 coding DNA: TGTGCCAGCAGTCGTCCCGGGGGATCCTACGAGCAGTACTTC.

The chain links TRBV29-1 to TRBJ2-2, with a weak D call TRBD1 (5 bases). Trimming cost V 8 bases and J 7 bases, with 14 bases left between them. Germline V gives CDR1 SQVTM, CDR2 ANQGSEA. The CDR3 extends over 12 amino acids. The CDR3 here is CSTGQGFGELFF. The CDR3 DNA sequence: TGCAGCACCGGTCAGGGTTTCGGGGAGCTGTTTTTT.

A single count supports this clone. The rearrangement uses TRBV7-6 and TRBJ1-5; possibly TRBD1 for D (5 bases). Germline loops: CDR1 SGHVS, CDR2 FNYEAQ. V lost 1 base, J lost 6 bases, and 10 bases lay in between. The length of the CDR3 is 14 residues. CDR3 nucleotides: TGTGCCAGCAGCTTAGGAGGGGAGGGTCAGCCCCAGCATTTT. It codes for CASSLGGEGQPQHF.

The chain uses TRBV21-1 and TRBJ1-5; the D call in the table, TRBD1, was not verified against the DNA. TRBV21-1 is an annotated pseudogene. This CDR3 is 17 amino acids long. CDR3: CASGDRVGRNSNQPQHF. The CDR3 DNA reads TGTGCCAGCGGAGACAGGGTAGGGCGAAATAGCAATCAGCCCCAGCATTTT.

J is TRBJ2-5 and V is TRBV15, with D possibly TRBD2 on 6 matching bases. CDR1 is LNHNV, CDR2 YYDKDF, per germline (reference sequence). V shed 0 bases and J shed 3 bases, with 11 bases lying between them. The length of the CDR3 is 15 residues. Here the CDR3 reads CATSRDIGGEETQYF. CDR3 DNA: TGTGCCACCAGCAGAGATATCGGGGGAGAAGAGACCCAGTACTTC.

The V and J genes are TRBV11-3 and TRBJ1-1, with 7 bases that match TRBD1. Germline CDR1 SGHNT, CDR2 YENEEA. The CDR3 is 14 amino acids. Losses at the gene ends were 5 bases for V and 5 bases for J; bases not matched to a gene: 8. As DNA, the CDR3 is TGTGCCAGCAGCCTGGGGACAGTGAGGACTGAAGCTTTCTTT. This encodes CASSLGTVRTEAFF. The full variable domain, its missing parts supplied by reference TRBV11-3 and TRBJ1-1, is EAGVVQSPRYKIIEKKQPVAFWCNPISGHNTLYWYLQNLGQGPELLIRYENEEAVDDSQLPKDRFSAERLKGVDSTLKIQPAELGDSAVYLCASSLGTVRTEAFFGQGTRLTVV.

This rearrangement joins TRBV4-1 to TRBJ2-1; D possibly corresponds to TRBD1 (5 bases). CDR3 length equals 13 residues. From germline, CDR1 is MGHRA and CDR2 YSYEKL. Trimming cost V 0 bases and J 10 bases, with 10 bases left between them. The CDR3 region has the DNA TGCGCCAGCAGCCAAGAAAGGGGCTGGGAGCAGTTCTTC. It is translated as CASSQERGWEQFF.

The DNA of the CDR3 is TGTGCCAGCAACCGACGGAGGGATGAGCAGTTCTTC. Its protein is CASNRRRDEQFF. The V gene is TRBV6-5, the J gene TRBJ2-1; possible D gene TRBD2, 6 bases. Germline V gene lookup returns CDR1 MNHEY and CDR2 SVGAGI. V lost 7 bases, J lost 8 bases, and 12 bases lay in between. The CDR3 contains 12 residues.

The CDR3 DNA reads as TGTGCCAGCTCGTCTAGCGGCAGTACCTCCTACAATGAGCAGTTCTTC. Encoded protein: CASSSSGSTSYNEQFF. This chain links TRBV18 with TRBJ2-1; TRBD2 matches 7 bases. The V gene's germline CDR1 is KGHSH and CDR2 LQKENI. Trimming at V came to 6 bases and at J to 0 bases, leaving 8 bases not matched to a gene. CDR3 length equals 16 residues.